This passage covers 8 T cell receptor beta chains from one sample sequenced in a study of regulatory T cells in long-lasting Graves disease. Regarding time point: newly diagnosed GD, antithyroid drugs for less than 3 months. Researchers made the TCR library from RNA that was extracted from PBMCs. For TCR beta, libraries came from iRepertoire HTBI primers and Arm-PCR of CDR3 regions. TCRdb re-derived calls from the multiplex PCR reads in MiXCR, one entry per CDR3 protein. The sample comprises about 440,000 distinct CDR3 sequences, 16% of which are singletons, and around 10% rests with the top ten. The sample also formed part of further work on T cells in Graves' hyperthyroidism and ophthalmopathy.

Specimen: peripheral blood mononuclear cells (PBMCs), collected at new diagnosis, from a patient treated with antithyroid drugs. The receptors were gathered from a woman aged 25 to 45 with Graves disease.

This clonotype was seen repeatedly, ten times or more. V gene TRBV7-6 combines with J gene TRBJ2-7; D remains unclear. The V gene's germline CDR1 is SGHVS and CDR2 FNYEAQ. The CDR3 totals 14 residues. V lost 5 bases and J 5 bases, leaving 16 bases between the germline ends. The CDR3 nucleotides are TGTGCCAGCAGCCCTCTTCCGGGCGGCGACGAGCAGTACTTC. This sequence encodes CASSPLPGGDEQYF.

In this sample, this clonotype turned up a few times. This chain uses TRBV3-1 with TRBJ2-3, with D unclear. V was clipped by 1 base and J by 2 bases, with 7 bases between them. CDR1 and CDR2 (germline): LGHDT, YNNKEL (reference sequence). The CDR3 covers 14 residues. The CDR3 sequence: CASSQATITDTQYF. Written as DNA, the CDR3 is TGTGCCAGCAGCCAAGCGACAATCACAGATACGCAGTATTTT.

This clonotype was detected ten times or more. The rearrangement links TRBV6-1 to TRBJ2-1; D not certain. The CDR3 contains 12 residues. CDR1 and CDR2 (germline): MNHNS, SASEGT. V dropped 6 bases and J dropped 8 bases, with 11 bases sitting between them. CDR3 sequence reads: CASRVDQDEQFF. The CDR3 region has the DNA TGTGCCAGCAGAGTTGACCAGGATGAGCAGTTCTTC.

J is TRBJ2-1 and V is TRBV14; D possibly matches TRBD1 or TRBD2 (5 bases each). CDR3 length: 16 amino acids. The germline V gene has CDR1 SGHDN and CDR2 FVKESK. V dropped 3 bases and J dropped 9 bases, with 21 bases sitting between them. The DNA of the CDR3 is TGTGCCAGCAGCCACCTCTCCGGGACCCCGGGCAGTGAGCAGTTCTTC. This codes for CASSHLSGTPGSEQFF.

The chain joins TRBV10-3 to TRBJ1-1; D may be TRBD1 (6 bases). The CDR3 runs 16 residues. Trimming removed 0 bases from V and 3 bases from J, with 14 bases in between. The V gene's germline CDR1 is ENHRY and CDR2 SYGVKD. Written as DNA, the CDR3 is TGTGCCATCAGTGAGTCCCTCGGGACATCCTACACTGAAGCTTTCTTT. Translated, it gives CAISESLGTSYTEAFF.

A remark on this clonotype: A much larger clone differs from this one at a single base, so this may be a read error. The genes are TRBV5-1 and TRBJ2-3; D may be TRBD2 (6 bases). The CDR3 loop spans 15 amino acids. Germline V gene lookup returns CDR1 SGHRS and CDR2 YFSETQ. Trimming removed 0 bases from V and 1 base from J, with 9 bases in between. The chain's CDR3 is CASSLVGTGTDTQYF. CDR3 sequence (DNA): TGCGCCAGCAGCTTGGTGGGGACTGGCACAGATACGCAGTATTTT.

V gene TRBV7-2 combines with J gene TRBJ2-7; TRBD2 agrees at 7 bases. This CDR3 contains 15 residues. Germline CDR1 and CDR2: SGHTA and FQGNSA. Trimming cost V 4 bases and J 2 bases; bases outside gene matches: 8. The chain's CDR3 is CASSSTGRGTYEQYF. The CDR3 bases are TGTGCCAGCAGCTCCACGGGGCGGGGGACCTACGAGCAGTACTTC.

This clonotype appeared a few times. The rearrangement links TRBV7-9 to TRBJ1-2; 8 nucleotides line up with TRBD1. The CDR3 covers 15 residues. Germline V gene data show CDR1 as SEHNR and CDR2 as FQNEAQ (reference sequence). The ends lost 5 bases at V and 2 bases at J; junction bases unmatched: 7. Here the CDR3 reads CASSTLGQANYGYTF. In nucleotides, the CDR3 is TGTGCCAGCAGCACGCTGGGACAGGCGAACTATGGCTACACCTTC.